The clone carrying this T cell receptor (beta chain) occurred a few times. Different DNA sequences within this sample yield the same CDR3. In the original analysis: Nucleated cell number was recorded as an estimate derived from reference gene primer amplification. The assay was immunoSEQ multiplex PCR, and TCRdb's table has in-frame clones only and misses some. The DNA was the basis for D and trimming; V, J and clone size are from that table. The sample consists of approximately 250,000 clones, 70% to 85% of them appearing once. The data derive from a study of blood T cell repertoires in COVID-19. The wider study: Acute-phase and convalescent COVID-19 samples originated in the United States, Italy and Spain. Sample material is recorded as cDNA or gDNA derived from T cells, B-cell-depleted T cells, or PBMCs.

Trimming left V 4 bases short and J 1 base short, with 7 bases between. The length of the CDR3 is 12 residues. Germline CDR1 and CDR2: SQVTM and ANQGSEA. Material: peripheral blood. This TCR came from a man aged 35 to 55 who had recovered from COVID-19. V gene TRBV29-1 combines with J gene TRBJ2-5; D possibly corresponds to TRBD1 (5 bases). This CDR3 reads CSVGGSQETQYF. In DNA form, the CDR3 reads TGCAGCGTTGGGGGCAGCCAAGAGACCCAGTACTTC.